The clone carrying this TCR beta chain has more than one count but fewer than ten. TCRdb processed the 5' RACE reads anew with MiXCR; each CDR3 protein has one entry. Of about 340,000 distinct CDR3 sequences in the sample, under 15% were seen once. The V end lost 0 bases, the J end lost 1 base, and 9 bases lay between the germline ends. This CDR3 is built from 15 residues. Germline loops: CDR1 LGHNT, CDR2 FRNRAP. This record belongs to a study of T cells after yellow fever vaccination. This material consisted of CD4+ T cells sorted from PBMCs, taken 15 days after the yellow fever booster vaccination. The receptor was isolated from a man aged 18 to 29 who received the YFV17D yellow fever vaccine. The chain is built from TRBV12-5 and TRBJ1-1, with D hard to call. The CDR3 loop reads CASGLVRSGNTEAFF. The DNA of the CDR3 is TGTGCTAGTGGTTTGGTAAGGTCGGGGAACACTGAAGCTTTCTTT.